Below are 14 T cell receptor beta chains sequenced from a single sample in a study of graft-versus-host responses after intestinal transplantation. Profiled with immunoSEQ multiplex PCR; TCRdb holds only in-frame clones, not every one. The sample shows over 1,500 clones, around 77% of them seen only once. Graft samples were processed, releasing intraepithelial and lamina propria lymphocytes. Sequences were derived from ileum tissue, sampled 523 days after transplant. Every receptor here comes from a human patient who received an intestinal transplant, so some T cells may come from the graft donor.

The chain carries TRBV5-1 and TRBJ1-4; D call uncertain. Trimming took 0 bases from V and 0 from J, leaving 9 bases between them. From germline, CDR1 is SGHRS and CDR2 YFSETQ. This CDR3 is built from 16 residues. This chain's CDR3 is CASSLEVLPTNEKLFF. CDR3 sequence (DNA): TGCGCCAGCAGCTTGGAGGTTCTGCCAACTAATGAAAAACTGTTTTTT.

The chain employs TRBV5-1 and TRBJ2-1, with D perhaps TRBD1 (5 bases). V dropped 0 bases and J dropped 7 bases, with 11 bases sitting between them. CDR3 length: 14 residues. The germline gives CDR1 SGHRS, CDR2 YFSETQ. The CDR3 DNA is TGCGCCAGCAGCTTGGCCTTGAGGACAAATGAGCAGTTCTTC. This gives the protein CASSLALRTNEQFF.

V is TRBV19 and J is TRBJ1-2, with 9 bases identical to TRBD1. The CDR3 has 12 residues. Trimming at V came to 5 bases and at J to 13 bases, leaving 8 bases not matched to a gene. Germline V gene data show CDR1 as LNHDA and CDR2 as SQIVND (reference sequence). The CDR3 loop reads CASSEDRGKSTF. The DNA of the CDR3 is TGTGCCAGTAGTGAGGACAGGGGAAAGAGCACCTTC.

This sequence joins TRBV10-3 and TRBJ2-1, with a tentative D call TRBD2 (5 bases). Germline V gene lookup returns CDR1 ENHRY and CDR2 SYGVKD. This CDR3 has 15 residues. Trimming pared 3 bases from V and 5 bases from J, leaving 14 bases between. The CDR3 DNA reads TGTGCCATCAGTGATTTAGGGAGTTGGGACAATGAGCAGTTCTTC. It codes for CAISDLGSWDNEQFF.

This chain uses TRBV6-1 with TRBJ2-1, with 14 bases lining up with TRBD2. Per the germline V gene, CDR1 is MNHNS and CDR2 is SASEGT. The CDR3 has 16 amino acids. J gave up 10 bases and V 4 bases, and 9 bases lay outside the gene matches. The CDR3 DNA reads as TGTGCCAGCAGTGTGACCGGGACTAGCGGGAGCCGGGAGCAGTTCTTC. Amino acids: CASSVTGTSGSREQFF.

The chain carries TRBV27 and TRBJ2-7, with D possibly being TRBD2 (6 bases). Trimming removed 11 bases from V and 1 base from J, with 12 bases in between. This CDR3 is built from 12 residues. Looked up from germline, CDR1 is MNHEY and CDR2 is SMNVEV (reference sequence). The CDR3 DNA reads TGTGCCTGGGGACTTTCGTCCTACGAGCAGTACTTC. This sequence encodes CAWGLSSYEQYF.

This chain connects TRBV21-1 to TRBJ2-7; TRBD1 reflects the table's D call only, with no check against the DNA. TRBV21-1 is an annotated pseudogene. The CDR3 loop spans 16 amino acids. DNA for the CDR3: TGTGCCAGCAGCAACGGGGACAGGGTTAAAACCTACGAGCAGTACTTC. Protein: CASSNGDRVKTYEQYF.

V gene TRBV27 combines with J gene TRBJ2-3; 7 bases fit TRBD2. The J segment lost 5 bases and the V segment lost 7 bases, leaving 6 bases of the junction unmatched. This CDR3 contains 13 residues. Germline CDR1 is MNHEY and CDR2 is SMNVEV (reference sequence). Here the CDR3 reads CASKGGRGDTQYF. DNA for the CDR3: TGTGCCAGCAAGGGAGGGCGGGGAGATACGCAGTATTTT.

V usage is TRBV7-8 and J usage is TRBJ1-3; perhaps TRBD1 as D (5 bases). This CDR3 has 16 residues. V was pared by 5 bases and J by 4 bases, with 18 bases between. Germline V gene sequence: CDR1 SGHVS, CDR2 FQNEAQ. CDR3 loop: CASSPTLGGDGNTIYF. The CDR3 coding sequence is TGTGCCAGCAGCCCAACCCTGGGGGGAGACGGAAACACCATATATTTT.

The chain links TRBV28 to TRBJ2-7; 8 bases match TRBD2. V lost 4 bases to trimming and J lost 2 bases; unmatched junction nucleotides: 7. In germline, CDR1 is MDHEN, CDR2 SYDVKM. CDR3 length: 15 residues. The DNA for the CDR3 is TGTGCCAGCAGTTCCCAGCGGGAGTTCACCTACGAGCAGTACTTC. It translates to CASSSQREFTYEQYF. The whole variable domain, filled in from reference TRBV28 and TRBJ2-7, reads DVKVTQSSRYLVKRTGEKVFLECVQDMDHENMFWYRQDPGLGLRLIYFSYDVKMKEKGDIPEGYSVSREKKERFSLILESASTNQTSMYLCASSSQREFTYEQYFGPGTRLTVT.

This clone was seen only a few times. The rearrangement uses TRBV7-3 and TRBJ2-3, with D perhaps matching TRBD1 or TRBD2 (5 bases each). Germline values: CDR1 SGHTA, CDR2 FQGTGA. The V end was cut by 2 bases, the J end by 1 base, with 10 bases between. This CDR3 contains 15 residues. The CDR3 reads CASSLGGARTDTQYF. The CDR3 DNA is TGTGCCAGCAGCTTAGGGGGAGCTCGCACAGATACGCAGTATTTT. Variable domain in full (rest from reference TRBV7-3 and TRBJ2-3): GAGVSQTPSNKVTEKGKYVELRCDPISGHTALYWYRQSLGQGPEFLIYFQGTGAADDSGLPNDRFFAVRPEGSVSTLKIQRTERGDSAVYLCASSLGGARTDTQYFGPGTRLTVL.

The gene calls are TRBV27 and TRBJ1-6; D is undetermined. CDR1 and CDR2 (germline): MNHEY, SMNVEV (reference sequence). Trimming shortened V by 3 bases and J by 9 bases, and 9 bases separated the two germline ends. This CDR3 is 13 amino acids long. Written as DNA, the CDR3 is TGTGCCAGCAGTTTTACGGGCAGTTCACCCCTCCACTTT. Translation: CASSFTGSSPLHF.

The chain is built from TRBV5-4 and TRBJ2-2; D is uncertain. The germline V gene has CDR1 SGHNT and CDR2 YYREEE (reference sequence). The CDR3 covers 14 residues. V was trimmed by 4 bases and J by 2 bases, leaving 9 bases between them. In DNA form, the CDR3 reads TGTGCCAGCAGCGCTGACTCTAACACCGGGGAGCTGTTTTTT. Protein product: CASSADSNTGELFF.

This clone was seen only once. In DNA form, the CDR3 reads TGTGCCAGCAGCGTAGACCCCAGGGATCTTATGTCCTCTGGAAACACCATATATTTT. Translated, it gives CASSVDPRDLMSSGNTIYF. This sequence joins TRBV9 and TRBJ1-3; D is possibly TRBD1 (5 bases). CDR1 is SGDLS, CDR2 YYNGEE, per germline. V was pared by 0 bases and J by 0 bases, with 19 bases between. The CDR3 consists of 19 residues. The whole variable domain, filled in from reference TRBV9 and TRBJ1-3, reads DSGVTQTPKHLITATGQRVTLRCSPRSGDLSVYWYQQSLDQGLQFLIQYYNGEERAKGNILERFSAQQFPDLHSELNLSSLELGDSALYFCASSVDPRDLMSSGNTIYFGEGSWLTVV.